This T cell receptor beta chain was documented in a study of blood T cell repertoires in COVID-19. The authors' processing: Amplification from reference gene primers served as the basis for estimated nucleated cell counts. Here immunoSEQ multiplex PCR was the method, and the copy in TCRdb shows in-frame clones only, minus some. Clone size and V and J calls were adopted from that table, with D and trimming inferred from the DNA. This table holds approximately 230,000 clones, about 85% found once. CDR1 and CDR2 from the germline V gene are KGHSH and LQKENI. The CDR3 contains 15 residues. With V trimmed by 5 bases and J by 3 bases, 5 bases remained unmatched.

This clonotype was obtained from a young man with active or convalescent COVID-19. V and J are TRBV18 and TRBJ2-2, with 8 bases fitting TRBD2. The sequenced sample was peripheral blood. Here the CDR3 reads CASSTGRADTGELFF. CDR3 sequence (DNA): TGTGCCAGCTCAACCGGGAGGGCCGACACCGGGGAGCTGTTTTTT.